The 9 T cell receptor beta chains presented below share a single source sample, sequenced in a study of lymphopenia after photon versus proton radiotherapy. The assay was immunoSEQ multiplex PCR, and TCRdb's table has in-frame clones only and misses some. The profile covers about 62,000 clones, with around 90% appearing a single time and about 13% taken by the ten largest. Source: peripheral blood, taken from a patient treated with proton-based radiotherapy. The receptors were sampled from a man older than 75 with esophageal cancer.

This chain connects TRBV7-9 to TRBJ2-1; D perhaps matches TRBD1 (5 bases). The CDR3 has 15 residues. Trimming took off 3 bases at V and 5 bases at J, with 14 bases between the two ends. Germline V CDR1 and CDR2: SEHNR, FQNEAQ (reference sequence). DNA of the CDR3: TGTGCCAGCAGCTTGGGGCGGATAGAACACAATGAGCAGTTCTTC. Its translation is CASSLGRIEHNEQFF.

The chain has TRBV5-4 and TRBJ2-7; 12 bases are a match to TRBD2. The ends lost 0 bases at V and 1 base at J; junction bases unmatched: 2. The V gene's germline CDR1 is SGHNT and CDR2 YYREEE (reference sequence). The CDR3 has 16 residues. This CDR3 is CASSLDGLAGSYEQYF. CDR3 DNA: TGTGCCAGCAGCTTGGATGGACTAGCGGGGTCCTACGAGCAGTACTTC.

About this clone itself: Compared with germline, one end of the junction differs, possibly owing to a read error. V is TRBV19 and J is TRBJ2-1, with D uncertain. The germline gives CDR1 LNHDA, CDR2 SQIVND (reference sequence). This CDR3 comprises 12 residues. CDR3 DNA sequence: TGTGCCAGTAGCATAGGGCTCAATGAGCAGTTCTTC. Its translation: CASSIGLNEQFF.

The rearrangement joins TRBV7-2 to TRBJ2-7, with 8 bases lining up with TRBD1. From germline, CDR1 is SGHTA and CDR2 FQGNSA. The CDR3 is 14 residues long. After removal of 5 bases from V and 3 bases from J, the junction contained 6 bases not matched to a gene. The CDR3 coding sequence is TGTGCCAGCAGCACGACAGGGGCCGACTACGAGCAGTACTTC. It specifies CASSTTGADYEQYF.

The chain links TRBV4-1 to TRBJ2-1; 7 positions match TRBD2. Unmatched junction bases numbered 9, after V lost 0 bases and J lost 4 bases. This CDR3 comprises 17 residues. Germline CDR1 is MGHRA and CDR2 is YSYEKL. The CDR3 is CASSQDGRGRPYNEQFF. CDR3 nucleotide sequence: TGCGCCAGCAGCCAAGATGGGAGGGGTCGACCTTACAATGAGCAGTTCTTC.

The chain uses TRBV19 and TRBJ1-2, with 7 bases identical to TRBD1. CDR1 is LNHDA, CDR2 SQIVND, per germline (reference sequence). CDR3 length equals 15 residues. V shed 5 bases and J 2 bases; nucleotides not matched to a gene: 8. The CDR3 is CASSGIQGTNYGYTF. In DNA, the CDR3 is TGTGCCAGTAGTGGGATACAGGGGACGAACTATGGCTACACCTTC. Full variable domain (remainder filled in from reference TRBV19 and TRBJ1-2): DGGITQSPKYLFRKEGQNVTLSCEQNLNHDAMYWYRQDPGQGLRLIYYSQIVNDFQKGDIAEGYSVSREKKESFPLTVTSAQKNPTAFYLCASSGIQGTNYGYTFGSGTRLTVV.

This chain links TRBV2 with TRBJ1-3; D not certain. The CDR3 runs to 16 residues. Germline V gives CDR1 SNHLY, CDR2 FYNNEI. Trimming took off 0 bases at V and 0 bases at J, with 9 bases between the two ends. CDR3 sequence (DNA): TGTGCCAGCAGTGAAGCCGCACTTCACTCTGGAAACACCATATATTTT. Its protein product is CASSEAALHSGNTIYF.

V gene TRBV5-5 combines with J gene TRBJ2-7; 11 nucleotides line up with TRBD1. J was trimmed by 3 bases and V by 3 bases; bases with no gene match: 2. Germline CDR1 reads SGHKS; CDR2 reads YYEKEE (reference sequence). CDR3 size: 14 residues. The CDR3: CASSSDRGLYEQYF. The CDR3 nucleotides are TGTGCCAGCAGCTCGGACAGGGGGCTCTACGAGCAGTACTTC.

V gene TRBV7-3 combines with J gene TRBJ1-6; no firm D call. Trimming stripped 3 bases from V and 7 bases from J, with 7 bases between. The CDR3 is 13 residues long. Germline loops: CDR1 SGHTA, CDR2 FQGTGA. The CDR3, as DNA: TGTGCCAGCAGCTTTGCCCTAAATTCACCCCTCCACTTT. Its translation: CASSFALNSPLHF.